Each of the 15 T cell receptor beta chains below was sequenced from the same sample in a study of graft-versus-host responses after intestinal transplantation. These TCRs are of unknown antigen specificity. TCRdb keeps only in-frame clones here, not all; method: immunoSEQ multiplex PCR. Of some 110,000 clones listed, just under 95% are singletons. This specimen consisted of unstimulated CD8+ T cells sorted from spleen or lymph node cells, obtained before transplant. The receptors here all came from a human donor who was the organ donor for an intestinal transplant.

CDR3 sequence reads: CASNPSLNYNEQFF. In DNA, the CDR3 is TGTGCCAGTAATCCTAGCCTTAACTACAATGAGCAGTTCTTC. This chain uses TRBV19 with TRBJ2-1, with D possibly matching TRBD2 (5 bases). Trimming took 7 bases from V and 3 from J, leaving 13 bases between them. This CDR3 region has 14 residues. Germline assignment: CDR1 LNHDA and CDR2 SQIVND (reference sequence).

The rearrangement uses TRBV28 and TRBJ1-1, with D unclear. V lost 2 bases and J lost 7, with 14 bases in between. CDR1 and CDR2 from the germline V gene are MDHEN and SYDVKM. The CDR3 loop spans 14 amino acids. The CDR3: CASSLLVIDGEAFF. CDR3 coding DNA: TGTGCCAGCAGTTTACTTGTCATTGACGGTGAAGCTTTCTTT.

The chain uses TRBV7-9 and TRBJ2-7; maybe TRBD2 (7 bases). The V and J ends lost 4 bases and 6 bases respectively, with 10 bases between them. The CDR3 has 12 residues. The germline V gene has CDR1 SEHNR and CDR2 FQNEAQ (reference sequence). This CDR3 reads CASSWGGSEQYF. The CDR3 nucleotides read TGTGCCAGCAGCTGGGGGGGCAGCGAGCAGTACTTC.

CDR3 sequence (DNA): TGTGCCAGCAGTAACGCAGGGGTTGGGACTGAAGCTTTCTTT. This encodes CASSNAGVGTEAFF. This chain connects TRBV6-5 to TRBJ1-1; possibly TRBD1 for D (6 bases). The CDR3 consists of 14 residues. Germline CDR1 and CDR2: MNHEY and SVGAGI. V lost 5 bases to trimming and J lost 5 bases, with 15 bases between them.

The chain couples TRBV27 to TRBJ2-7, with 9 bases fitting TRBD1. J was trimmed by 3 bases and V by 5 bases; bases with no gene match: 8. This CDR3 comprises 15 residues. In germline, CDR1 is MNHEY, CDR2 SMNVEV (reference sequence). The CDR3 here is CASSVTGGPYYEQYF. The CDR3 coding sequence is TGTGCCAGCAGTGTGACAGGGGGACCCTACTACGAGCAGTACTTC.

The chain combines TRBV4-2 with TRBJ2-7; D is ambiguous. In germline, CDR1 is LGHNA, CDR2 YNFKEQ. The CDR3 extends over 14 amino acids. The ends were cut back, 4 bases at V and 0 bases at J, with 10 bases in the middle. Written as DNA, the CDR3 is TGTGCCAGCAGCCCGGGCGCCAACTCCTACGAGCAGTACTTC. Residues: CASSPGANSYEQYF.

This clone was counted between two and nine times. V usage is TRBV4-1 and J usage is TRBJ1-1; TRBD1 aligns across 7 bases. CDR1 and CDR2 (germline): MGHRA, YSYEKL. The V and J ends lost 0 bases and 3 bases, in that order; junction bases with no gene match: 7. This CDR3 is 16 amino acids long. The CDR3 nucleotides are TGCGCCAGCAGCCAAGATGGGGGCAGGGGGGACACTGAAGCTTTCTTT. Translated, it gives CASSQDGGRGDTEAFF.

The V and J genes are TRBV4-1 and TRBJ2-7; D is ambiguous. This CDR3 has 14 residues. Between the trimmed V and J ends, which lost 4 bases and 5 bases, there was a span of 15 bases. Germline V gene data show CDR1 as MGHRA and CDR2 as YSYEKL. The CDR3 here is CASSLPGRPHEQYF. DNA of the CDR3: TGCGCCAGCAGCCTTCCCGGTAGACCCCACGAGCAGTACTTC.

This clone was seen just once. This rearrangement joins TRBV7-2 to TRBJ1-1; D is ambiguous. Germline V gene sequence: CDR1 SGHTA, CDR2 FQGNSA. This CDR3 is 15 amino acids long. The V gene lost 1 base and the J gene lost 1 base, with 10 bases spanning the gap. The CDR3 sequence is CASSLVAGKNTEAFF. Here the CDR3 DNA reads TGTGCCAGCAGCTTAGTAGCGGGGAAGAACACTGAAGCTTTCTTT.

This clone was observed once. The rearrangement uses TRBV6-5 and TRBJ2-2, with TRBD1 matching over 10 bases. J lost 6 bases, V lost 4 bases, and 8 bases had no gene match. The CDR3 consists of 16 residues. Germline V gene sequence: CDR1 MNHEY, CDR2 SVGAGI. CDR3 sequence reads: CASSFLGTGAPGELFF. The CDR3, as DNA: TGTGCCAGCAGTTTCCTCGGGACAGGGGCTCCCGGGGAGCTGTTTTTT.

CDR3 coding DNA: TGTGCCAGCAGTGGAGCGGGCGGGAGAAGGTACGAGCAGTACTTC. Its translation is CASSGAGGRRYEQYF. The J gene is TRBJ2-7, the V gene TRBV6-1; 7 nucleotides match TRBD2. The CDR3 spans 15 residues. Germline CDR1 and CDR2: MNHNS and SASEGT. V lost 4 bases and J lost 4; bases outside the gene matches: 10.

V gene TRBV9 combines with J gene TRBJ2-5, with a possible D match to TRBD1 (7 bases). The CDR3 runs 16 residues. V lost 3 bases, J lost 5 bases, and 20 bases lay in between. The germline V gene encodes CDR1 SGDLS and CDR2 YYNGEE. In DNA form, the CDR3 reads TGTGCCAGCAGCGCGACCCAGGGGGAGGCTGGGGAGACCCAGTACTTC. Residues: CASSATQGEAGETQYF.

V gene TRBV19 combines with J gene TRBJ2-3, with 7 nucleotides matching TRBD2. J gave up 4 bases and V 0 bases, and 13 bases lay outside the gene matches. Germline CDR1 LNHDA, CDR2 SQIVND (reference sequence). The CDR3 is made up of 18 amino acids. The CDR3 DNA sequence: TGTGCCAGTAGTATAGATCTATTGGGCGGGAGAGGCTCAGATACGCAGTATTTT. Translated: CASSIDLLGGRGSDTQYF. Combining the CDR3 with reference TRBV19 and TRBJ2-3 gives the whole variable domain DGGITQSPKYLFRKEGQNVTLSCEQNLNHDAMYWYRQDPGQGLRLIYYSQIVNDFQKGDIAEGYSVSREKKESFPLTVTSAQKNPTAFYLCASSIDLLGGRGSDTQYFGPGTRLTVL.

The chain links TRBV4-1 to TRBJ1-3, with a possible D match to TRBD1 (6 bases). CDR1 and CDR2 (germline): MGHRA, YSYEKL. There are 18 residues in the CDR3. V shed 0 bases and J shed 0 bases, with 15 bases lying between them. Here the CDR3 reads CASSQDWLDSISGNTIYF. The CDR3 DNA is TGCGCCAGCAGCCAAGATTGGCTGGACAGTATCTCTGGAAACACCATATATTTT.

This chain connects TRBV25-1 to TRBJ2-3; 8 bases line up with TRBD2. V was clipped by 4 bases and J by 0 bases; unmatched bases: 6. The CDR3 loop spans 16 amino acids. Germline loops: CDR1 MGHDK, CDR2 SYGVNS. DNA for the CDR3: TGTGCCAGCAGTGCACCTAGCGGGCCAAGCACAGATACGCAGTATTTT. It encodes CASSAPSGPSTDTQYF.